This TCR beta chain derives from a study of shared clonotypes between healthy human individuals. Profiling relied on immunoSEQ multiplex PCR, and the TCRdb table lists in-frame clones only, not all of them. The table shows roughly 1,600,000 clones, with around 98.5% occurring only once. CDR1 and CDR2 (germline): SGHRS, YFSETQ. This CDR3 has 14 amino acids. After removal of 3 bases from V and 12 bases from J, the junction contained 13 bases not matched to a gene. V usage is TRBV5-1 and J usage is TRBJ2-3; 7 nucleotides align to TRBD1. The clonotype originates from a man aged 25 to 40 in good health. The sequenced sample was naive CD4+ T cells sorted from blood. The subset denotes: CD45RA+ positively selected. CDR3 bases: TGCGCCAGCAGCTCTGGACAGGAGACCGCCCTCCAGTATTTT. Residues: CASSSGQETALQYF.